This paragraph covers one T cell receptor (beta chain) sequence. This sample also contains other DNA sequences that code for the same CDR3. TCRdb's table, derived via immunoSEQ multiplex PCR, lists solely in-frame clones and lacks some. Here the sample spans approximately 96,000 clones, 92% being singletons. The germline CDR1 and CDR2 sequences are SGHTA and FQGNSA. Trimming stripped 5 bases from V and 2 bases from J, with 7 bases between. This CDR3 has 13 amino acids. This entry is derived from a study of T cell changes during pregnancy in multiple sclerosis. The receptor comes from a female donor in good health, enrolled as a control in a pregnancy study. Here the sequenced sample was peripheral blood, taken after pregnancy. V gene TRBV7-2 combines with J gene TRBJ1-5, with D uncertain. CDR3 in amino acids: CASSVRGNQPQHF. The CDR3 DNA follows: TGTGCCAGCAGCGTCCGGGGCAATCAGCCCCAGCATTTT.